A selection of T cell receptor beta chains follows, all from one sample in a study of T cell responses to AZD1222 COVID-19 vaccine. TCRdb's table, derived via immunoSEQ multiplex PCR, lists solely in-frame clones and lacks some. The table has over 20,000 clones, 88% seen once. Specimen: peripheral blood, collected 28 days after the second AZD1222 dose. These receptors originate from an adult who received the AZD1222 COVID-19 vaccine. CDR3s include the opening cysteine and the closing phenylalanine or tryptophan. The order of the fields is clone size, J gene, D gene, V gene, CDR3 DNA, CDR3 protein. D genes are given only for firm matches. Size is stated for part of the rows, as once, few or many counts, or as a class when the clone is expanded.

clone size: NA
J gene: TRBJ1-2
D gene: NA
V gene: TRBV4-3
CDR3 DNA: TGCGCCAGCAGCCAAGATTTGGCAGGCGACTATGGCTACACCTTC
CDR3 protein: CASSQDLAGDYGYTF

clone size: NA
J gene: TRBJ1-1
D gene: NA
V gene: TRBV6-2/TRBV6-3
CDR3 DNA: TGTGCCAGCAGTTACGGGGGGTCCACTGAAGCTTTCTTT
CDR3 protein: CASSYGGSTEAFF

clone size: NA
J gene: TRBJ2-1
D gene: NA
V gene: TRBV10-3
CDR3 DNA: TGTGCCATCAGTGGCCCCAGGGATGAGCAGTTCTTC
CDR3 protein: CAISGPRDEQFF

clone size: NA
J gene: TRBJ1-1
D gene: NA
V gene: TRBV7-9
CDR3 DNA: TGTGCCAGCAGCTTAGGACAATTCGGGACTGAAGCTTTCTTT
CDR3 protein: CASSLGQFGTEAFF

clone size: NA
J gene: TRBJ2-1
D gene: NA
V gene: TRBV5-1
CDR3 DNA: TGCGCCAGCAGCTTGGGTGGGGGGCTGACCTACAATGAGCAGTTCTTC
CDR3 protein: CASSLGGGLTYNEQFF

clone size: few
J gene: TRBJ1-3
D gene: NA
V gene: TRBV9
CDR3 DNA: TGTGCCAGCAGCGTGGAGGGGCATCCTGGAAACACCATATATTTT
CDR3 protein: CASSVEGHPGNTIYF

clone size: NA
J gene: TRBJ2-5
D gene: NA
V gene: TRBV10-3
CDR3 DNA: TGTGCCATCCGGGGCCAAGAGACCCAGTACTTC
CDR3 protein: CAIRGQETQYF

clone size: NA
J gene: TRBJ2-7
D gene: NA
V gene: TRBV7-9
CDR3 DNA: TGTGCCAGCAGCCCAGGGCTTCTCTACGAGCAGTACTTC
CDR3 protein: CASSPGLLYEQYF

clone size: NA
J gene: TRBJ2-6
D gene: NA
V gene: TRBV5-1
CDR3 DNA: TGCGCCAGCAGCTTGGCCGGCGAATATGGGGCCAACGTCCTGACTTTC
CDR3 protein: CASSLAGEYGANVLTF

clone size: NA
J gene: TRBJ1-2
D gene: NA
V gene: TRBV5-1
CDR3 DNA: TGCGCCAGCAGCTTCGGGCCAGACTATGGCTACACCTTC
CDR3 protein: CASSFGPDYGYTF

clone size: NA
J gene: TRBJ1-4
D gene: NA
V gene: TRBV28
CDR3 DNA: TGTGCCAGCAGCGGCCGTACGGGACACGTAAATGAAAAACTGTTTTTT
CDR3 protein: CASSGRTGHVNEKLFF

clone size: NA
J gene: TRBJ2-6
D gene: NA
V gene: TRBV3-1/TRBV3-2
CDR3 DNA: TGTGCCAGCAGCCAAGGAGTTACTGGGGCCAACGTCCTGACTTTC
CDR3 protein: CASSQGVTGANVLTF

clone size: NA
J gene: TRBJ1-3
D gene: NA
V gene: TRBV12-3/TRBV12-4
CDR3 DNA: TGTGCTACGAGGGCAGGGTGGGGAAACACCATATATTTT
CDR3 protein: CATRAGWGNTIYF

clone size: NA
J gene: TRBJ2-1
D gene: NA
V gene: TRBV2
CDR3 DNA: TGTGCCAGCACCGCCCCGCCGGCCTACAATGAGCAGTTCTTC
CDR3 protein: CASTAPPAYNEQFF

clone size: NA
J gene: TRBJ2-2
D gene: NA
V gene: TRBV12-3/TRBV12-4
CDR3 DNA: TGTGCCAGCAGCCGAAGCACCGGGGAGCTGTTTTTT
CDR3 protein: CASSRSTGELFF

clone size: once
J gene: TRBJ1-2
D gene: NA
V gene: TRBV10-3
CDR3 DNA: TGTGCCATCAGTGAGGGCCAGGGGAGAGGCTACACCTTC
CDR3 protein: CAISEGQGRGYTF

clone size: NA
J gene: TRBJ2-1
D gene: NA
V gene: TRBV7-9
CDR3 DNA: TGTGCCAGCAGCACTATCTACAATGAGCAGTTCTTC
CDR3 protein: CASSTIYNEQFF

clone size: NA
J gene: TRBJ2-7
D gene: TRBD1
V gene: TRBV9
CDR3 DNA: TGTGCCAGCAGCCCCAGGGGGACAGGGCTCTCCTACGAGCAGTACTTC
CDR3 protein: CASSPRGTGLSYEQYF

clone size: NA
J gene: TRBJ1-1
D gene: NA
V gene: TRBV11-2
CDR3 DNA: TGTGCCAGCAGCTTAGGGGGCTTGGGGCAGGTGAACACTGAAGCTTTCTTT
CDR3 protein: CASSLGGLGQVNTEAFF

clone size: NA
J gene: TRBJ1-3
D gene: TRBD1
V gene: TRBV5-4
CDR3 DNA: TGTGCCAGCAGCTCCGGGACAGGGCTTTCTGGAAACACCATATATTTT
CDR3 protein: CASSSGTGLSGNTIYF

clone size: NA
J gene: TRBJ1-4
D gene: NA
V gene: TRBV7-2
CDR3 DNA: TGTGCCAGCAGCTTAGATCCTAATGAAAAACTGTTTTTT
CDR3 protein: CASSLDPNEKLFF

clone size: NA
J gene: TRBJ2-7
D gene: TRBD2
V gene: TRBV7-2
CDR3 DNA: TGTGCCAGCAGCTTAGAACTAGCGGGGGGTTCCTACGAGCAGTACTTC
CDR3 protein: CASSLELAGGSYEQYF

clone size: NA
J gene: TRBJ2-3
D gene: TRBD1
V gene: TRBV4-1
CDR3 DNA: TGCGCCAGCAGCCAAAGGGTTACACCGGGACAGGGTTTAACAGATACGCAGTATTTT
CDR3 protein: CASSQRVTPGQGLTDTQYF

clone size: NA
J gene: TRBJ2-3
D gene: NA
V gene: TRBV7-2
CDR3 DNA: TGTGCCAGCAGCTCAACTCGGGACCCTGGGACGCAGTATTTT
CDR3 protein: CASSSTRDPGTQYF

clone size: NA
J gene: TRBJ2-3
D gene: NA
V gene: TRBV9
CDR3 DNA: TGTGCCAGCAGCGGGGGACTCCTTGGAGGAGATACGCAGTATTTT
CDR3 protein: CASSGGLLGGDTQYF

clone size: NA
J gene: TRBJ2-5
D gene: TRBD1
V gene: TRBV5-1
CDR3 DNA: TGCGCCAGCAGCTTGGGCCTACTTCCGGGACAGGGGGAGACCCAGTACTTC
CDR3 protein: CASSLGLLPGQGETQYF

clone size: NA
J gene: TRBJ1-2
D gene: NA
V gene: TRBV29-1
CDR3 DNA: TGCAGCGTTGACTCAGCTAACTATGGCTACACCTTC
CDR3 protein: CSVDSANYGYTF

clone size: NA
J gene: TRBJ2-2
D gene: NA
V gene: TRBV4-1
CDR3 DNA: TGCGCCAGCAGCCAGCAAGGGGGTGCCCTCACCGGGGAGCTGTTTTTT
CDR3 protein: CASSQQGGALTGELFF

clone size: NA
J gene: TRBJ1-5
D gene: NA
V gene: TRBV7-6
CDR3 DNA: TGTGCCAGCAGCCTCGGGGCTGGGGGTCAGCCCCAGCATTTT
CDR3 protein: CASSLGAGGQPQHF

clone size: NA
J gene: TRBJ1-1
D gene: TRBD1
V gene: TRBV27
CDR3 DNA: TGTGCCAGCAGTCCGGACCCCACACAGGGGACTAAATGGGCTGAAGCTTTCTTT
CDR3 protein: CASSPDPTQGTKWAEAFF

clone size: few
J gene: TRBJ2-7
D gene: NA
V gene: TRBV4-3
CDR3 DNA: TGCGCCAGCAGCCAGGAGGTAGGAGCCTACGAGCAGTACTTC
CDR3 protein: CASSQEVGAYEQYF

clone size: NA
J gene: TRBJ1-1
D gene: NA
V gene: TRBV7-8
CDR3 DNA: TGTGCCAGCAGCTTAGGACTGGGGGCGGACACTGAAGCTTTCTTT
CDR3 protein: CASSLGLGADTEAFF

clone size: NA
J gene: TRBJ1-1
D gene: NA
V gene: TRBV5-5
CDR3 DNA: TGTGCCAGCAGCTTAGCACAGCCGAACACTGAAGCTTTCTTT
CDR3 protein: CASSLAQPNTEAFF

clone size: NA
J gene: TRBJ2-1
D gene: NA
V gene: TRBV25-1
CDR3 DNA: TGTGCCAGCAGTGACCCTCGAGCAGGGAACAATGAGCAGTTCTTC
CDR3 protein: CASSDPRAGNNEQFF

clone size: NA
J gene: TRBJ1-1
D gene: NA
V gene: TRBV28
CDR3 DNA: TGTGCCAGCAGTTTAAGGACCAGTGAAGCTTTCTTT
CDR3 protein: CASSLRTSEAFF

clone size: few
J gene: TRBJ1-5
D gene: NA
V gene: TRBV5-6
CDR3 DNA: TGTGCCAGCAGCTTGCGGGGTCAGCCCCAGCATTTT
CDR3 protein: CASSLRGQPQHF

clone size: NA
J gene: TRBJ2-7
D gene: NA
V gene: TRBV4-3
CDR3 DNA: TGCGCCAGCAGCCAACTCGCCGGGTCCTACGAGCAGTACTTC
CDR3 protein: CASSQLAGSYEQYF

clone size: once
J gene: TRBJ2-7
D gene: NA
V gene: TRBV29-1
CDR3 DNA: TGCAGCGTCGAAATGGGAGCAGGGAGGACGGCCGAGCAGTACTTC
CDR3 protein: CSVEMGAGRTAEQYF

clone size: NA
J gene: TRBJ1-1
D gene: NA
V gene: TRBV19
CDR3 DNA: TGTGCCAGTAGTTTCCCCGGGATGAACACTGAAGCTTTCTTT
CDR3 protein: CASSFPGMNTEAFF

clone size: NA
J gene: TRBJ1-2
D gene: NA
V gene: TRBV3-1/TRBV3-2
CDR3 DNA: TGTGCCAGCAGCCAAGATCTCCGGAGGAACTATGGCTACACCTTC
CDR3 protein: CASSQDLRRNYGYTF

clone size: NA
J gene: TRBJ2-5
D gene: TRBD1
V gene: TRBV29-1
CDR3 DNA: TGCAGCGTTGGAGGGGGACAGAAAGAGACCCAGTACTTC
CDR3 protein: CSVGGGQKETQYF

clone size: NA
J gene: TRBJ2-7
D gene: TRBD1
V gene: TRBV10-3
CDR3 DNA: TGTGCCATCAGGGGGACAGGGGCTTACGAGCAGTACTTC
CDR3 protein: CAIRGTGAYEQYF